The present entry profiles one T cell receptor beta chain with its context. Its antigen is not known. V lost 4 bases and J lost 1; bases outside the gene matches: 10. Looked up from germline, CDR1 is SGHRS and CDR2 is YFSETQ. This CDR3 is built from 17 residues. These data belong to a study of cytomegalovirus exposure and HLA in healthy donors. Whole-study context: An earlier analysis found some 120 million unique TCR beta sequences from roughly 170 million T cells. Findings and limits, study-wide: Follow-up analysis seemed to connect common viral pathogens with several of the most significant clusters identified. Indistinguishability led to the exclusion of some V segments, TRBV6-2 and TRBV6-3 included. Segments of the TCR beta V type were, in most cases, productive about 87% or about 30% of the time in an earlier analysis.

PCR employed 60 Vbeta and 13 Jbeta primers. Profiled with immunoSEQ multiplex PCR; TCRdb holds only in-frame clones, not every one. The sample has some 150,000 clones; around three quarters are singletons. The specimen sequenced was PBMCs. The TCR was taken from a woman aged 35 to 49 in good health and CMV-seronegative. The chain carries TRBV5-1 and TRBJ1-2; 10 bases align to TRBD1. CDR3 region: CASSGPGQGVRNYGYTF. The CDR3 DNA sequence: TGCGCCAGCAGCGGCCCCGGACAGGGGGTTCGTAACTATGGCTACACCTTC.